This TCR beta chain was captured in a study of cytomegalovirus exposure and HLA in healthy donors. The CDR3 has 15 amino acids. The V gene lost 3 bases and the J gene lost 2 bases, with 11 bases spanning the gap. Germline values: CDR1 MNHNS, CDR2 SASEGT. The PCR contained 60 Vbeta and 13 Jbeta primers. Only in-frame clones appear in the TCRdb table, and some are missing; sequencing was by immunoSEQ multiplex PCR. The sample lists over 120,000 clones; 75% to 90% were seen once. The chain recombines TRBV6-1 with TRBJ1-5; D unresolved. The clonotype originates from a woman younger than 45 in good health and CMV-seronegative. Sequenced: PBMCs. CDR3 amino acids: CASSEIRVGNQPQHF. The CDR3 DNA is TGTGCCAGCAGTGAGATCCGGGTAGGCAATCAGCCCCAGCATTTT.